This T cell receptor (beta chain) was obtained from a study of T cells in Graves' hyperthyroidism and ophthalmopathy. Overall study context: At the time of initial diagnosis and before any treatment, peripheral blood was collected.

Those patients with uncontrolled infection, other autoimmune disease, pregnancy or lactation were excluded. Diagnoses rested on clinical symptoms, serum thyroxine and TRAb, thyroid ultrasound and orbital computed tomography. Overall study findings and caveats: A model using 13 V-J features told ophthalmopathy apart from stable hyperthyroidism.

In regard to this clonotype: The antigen is unknown.

Template material for amplifying TCR beta CDR3 regions consisted of RNA transcripts. During a first-round RT-PCR of the TCR CDR3, the HTBI primer set was used. One entry per CDR3 protein results from TCRdb running MiXCR on the multiplex PCR reads. The sample holds about 640,000 distinct CDR3 sequences, about 20% seen once. V was clipped by 9 bases and J by 6 bases, with 9 bases between them. The CDR3 spans 10 residues. Germline V CDR1 and CDR2: SGHKS, YYEKEE (reference sequence). The sequenced material came from blood. The sequence was collected from a man aged 25 to 40 with Graves' ophthalmopathy. The gene calls are TRBV5-5 and TRBJ1-1; D is perhaps TRBD1 (5 bases). The CDR3 is CATGQPEAFF. The CDR3 DNA reads TGTGCCACCGGACAACCTGAAGCTTTCTTT. Variable domain in full (rest from reference TRBV5-5 and TRBJ1-1): DAGVTQSPTHLIKTRGQQVTLRCSPISGHKSVSWYQQVLGQGPQFIFQYYEKEERGRGNFPDRFSARQFPNYSSELNVNALLLGDSALYLCATGQPEAFFGQGTRLTVV.